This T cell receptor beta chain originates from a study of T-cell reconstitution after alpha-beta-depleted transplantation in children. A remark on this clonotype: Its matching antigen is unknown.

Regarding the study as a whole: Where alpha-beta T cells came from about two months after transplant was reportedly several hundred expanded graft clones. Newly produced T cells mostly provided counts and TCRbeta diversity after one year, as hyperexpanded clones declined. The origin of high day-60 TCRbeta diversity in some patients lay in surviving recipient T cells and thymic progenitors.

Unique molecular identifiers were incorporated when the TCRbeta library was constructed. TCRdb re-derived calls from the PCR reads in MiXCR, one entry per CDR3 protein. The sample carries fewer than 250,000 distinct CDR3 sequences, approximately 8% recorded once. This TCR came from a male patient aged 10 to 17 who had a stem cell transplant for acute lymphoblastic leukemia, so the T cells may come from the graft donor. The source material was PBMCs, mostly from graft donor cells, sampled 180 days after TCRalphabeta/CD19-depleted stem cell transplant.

CDR3: CASLTPGSGQYF. The CDR3 DNA follows: TGTGCCAGCCTGACACCGGGGAGCGGGCAGTACTTC. The chain combines TRBV6-5 with TRBJ2-7, with D possibly being TRBD2 (5 bases). The CDR3 runs 12 residues. In germline, CDR1 is MNHEY, CDR2 SVGAGI. Trimming pared 8 bases from V and 9 bases from J, leaving 17 bases between.